One sample yielded the 5 T cell receptor beta chains listed below, sequenced in a study of the immune and genomic landscape of osteosarcoma. TCRdb's table, derived via immunoSEQ multiplex PCR, lists solely in-frame clones and lacks some. The sample includes roughly 700 clones, around three quarters of them seen just once. Sequencing was carried out using metastatic tumor tissue from the lung. Receptor source: a boy between 10 and 17 years old with osteosarcoma.

The genes are TRBV12-5 and TRBJ2-7, with no clear D. Trimming took off 8 bases at V and 3 bases at J, with 5 bases between the two ends. Per germline, CDR1 LGHNT and CDR2 FRNRAP. This CDR3 comprises 10 residues. The CDR3 sequence is CASSDYEQYF. The CDR3 nucleotides are TGTGCTAGTTCGGACTACGAGCAGTACTTC.

The chain combines TRBV18 with TRBJ2-2; TRBD1 matches 8 bases. The germline gives CDR1 KGHSH, CDR2 LQKENI. With V trimmed by 0 bases and J by 7 bases, 7 bases remained unmatched. The CDR3 has 16 residues. This chain's CDR3 is CASSPPTDRVNGELFF. CDR3 coding DNA: TGTGCCAGCTCACCACCGACGGACAGGGTTAACGGGGAGCTGTTTTTT.

This chain joins TRBV14 and TRBJ1-1, with a possible D match to TRBD1 (5 bases). The CDR3 consists of 15 residues. Germline V lookup: CDR1 SGHDN, CDR2 FVKESK. The ends were cut back, 1 base at V and 5 bases at J, with 14 bases in the middle. The CDR3 sequence: CASSQVVGGRTEAFF. The DNA for the CDR3 is TGTGCCAGCAGCCAAGTAGTTGGGGGTCGGACTGAAGCTTTCTTT. Combining the CDR3 with reference TRBV14 and TRBJ1-1 gives the whole variable domain EAGVTQFPSHSVIEKGQTVTLRCDPISGHDNLYWYRRVMGKEIKFLLHFVKESKQDESGMPNNRFLAERTGGTYSTLKVQPAELEDSGVYFCASSQVVGGRTEAFFGQGTRLTVV.

This sequence joins TRBV7-2 and TRBJ1-4; D gene uncertain. The CDR3 covers 17 residues. Deletions cut 0 bases from V and 4 bases from J, with 15 bases between. Germline values: CDR1 SGHTA, CDR2 FQGNSA. The CDR3 is CASSLALGPDSNEKLFF. The CDR3 coding sequence is TGTGCCAGCAGCTTAGCCCTTGGGCCGGATAGTAATGAAAAACTGTTTTTT.

A single count supports this clone. This chain joins TRBV7-9 and TRBJ2-3; 11 bases map to TRBD2. CDR3 size: 16 residues. The J segment lost 2 bases and the V segment lost 5 bases, leaving 6 bases of the junction unmatched. Germline assignment: CDR1 SEHNR and CDR2 FQNEAQ (reference sequence). CDR3 in DNA: TGTGCCAGCAGCCGCCGGACTAGCGGGCCCACAGATACGCAGTATTTT. It is translated as CASSRRTSGPTDTQYF.